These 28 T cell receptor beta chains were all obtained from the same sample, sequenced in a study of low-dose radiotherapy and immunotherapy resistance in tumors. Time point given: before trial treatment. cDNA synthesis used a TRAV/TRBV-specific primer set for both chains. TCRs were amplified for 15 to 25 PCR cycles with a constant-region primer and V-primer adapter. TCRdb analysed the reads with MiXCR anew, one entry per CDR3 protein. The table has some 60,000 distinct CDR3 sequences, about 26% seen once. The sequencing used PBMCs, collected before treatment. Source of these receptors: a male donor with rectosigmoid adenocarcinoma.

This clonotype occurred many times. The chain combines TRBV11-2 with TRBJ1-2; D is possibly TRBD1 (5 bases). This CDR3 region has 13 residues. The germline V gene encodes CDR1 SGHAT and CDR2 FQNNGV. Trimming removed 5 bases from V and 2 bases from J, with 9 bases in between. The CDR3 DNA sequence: TGTGCCAGCAGCCTAAGACAGAACTATGGCTACACCTTC. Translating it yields CASSLRQNYGYTF.

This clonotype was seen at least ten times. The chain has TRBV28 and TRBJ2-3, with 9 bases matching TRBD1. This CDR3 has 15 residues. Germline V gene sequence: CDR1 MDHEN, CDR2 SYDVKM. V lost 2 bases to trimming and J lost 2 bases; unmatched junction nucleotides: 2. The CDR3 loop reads CASSLGTGHTDTQYF. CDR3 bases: TGTGCCAGCAGTTTAGGGACAGGGCACACAGATACGCAGTATTTT.

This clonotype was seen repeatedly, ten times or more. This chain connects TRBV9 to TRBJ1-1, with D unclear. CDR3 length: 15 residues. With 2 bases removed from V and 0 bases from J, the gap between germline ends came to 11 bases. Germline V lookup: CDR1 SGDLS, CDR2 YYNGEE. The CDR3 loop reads CASSVTWQMNTEAFF. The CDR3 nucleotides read TGTGCCAGCAGCGTCACGTGGCAGATGAACACTGAAGCTTTCTTT.

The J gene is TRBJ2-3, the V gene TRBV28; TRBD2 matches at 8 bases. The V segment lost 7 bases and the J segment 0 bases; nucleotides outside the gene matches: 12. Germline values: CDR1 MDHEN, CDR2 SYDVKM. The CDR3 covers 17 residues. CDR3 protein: CASTTTLSGNSTDTQYF. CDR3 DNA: TGTGCCAGCACCACCACTCTTAGCGGGAACAGCACAGATACGCAGTATTTT.

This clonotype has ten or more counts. The DNA of the CDR3 is TGCAGCGTTGAAGGCGGGAGTGGACGAAACACCATATATTTT. Residues: CSVEGGSGRNTIYF. This chain connects TRBV29-1 to TRBJ1-3; D is unresolved. Germline assignment: CDR1 SQVTM and CDR2 ANQGSEA. Between the trimmed V and J ends, which lost 1 base and 5 bases, there was a span of 12 bases. CDR3 length: 14 residues.

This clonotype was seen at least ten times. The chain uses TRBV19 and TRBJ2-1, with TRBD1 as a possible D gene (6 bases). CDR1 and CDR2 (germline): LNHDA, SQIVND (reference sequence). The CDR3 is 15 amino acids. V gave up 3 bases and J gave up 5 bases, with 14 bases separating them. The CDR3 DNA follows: TGTGCCAGTAGTATTCGGCCAGGGGTCGACAATGAGCAGTTCTTC. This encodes CASSIRPGVDNEQFF.

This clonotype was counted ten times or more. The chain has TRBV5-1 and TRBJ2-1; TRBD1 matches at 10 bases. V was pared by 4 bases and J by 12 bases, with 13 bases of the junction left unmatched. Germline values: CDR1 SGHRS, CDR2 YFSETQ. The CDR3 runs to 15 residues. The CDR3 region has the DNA TGCGCCAGCAGCCCGCCGGGACAGGGGCCTTCTGGGCAGTTCTTC. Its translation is CASSPPGQGPSGQFF.

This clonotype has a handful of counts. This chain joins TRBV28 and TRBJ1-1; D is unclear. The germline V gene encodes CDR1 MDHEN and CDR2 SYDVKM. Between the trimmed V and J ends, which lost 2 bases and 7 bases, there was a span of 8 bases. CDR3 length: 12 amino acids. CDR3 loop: CASSLSNREAFF. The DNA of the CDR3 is TGTGCCAGCAGTTTAAGTAACCGTGAAGCTTTCTTT.

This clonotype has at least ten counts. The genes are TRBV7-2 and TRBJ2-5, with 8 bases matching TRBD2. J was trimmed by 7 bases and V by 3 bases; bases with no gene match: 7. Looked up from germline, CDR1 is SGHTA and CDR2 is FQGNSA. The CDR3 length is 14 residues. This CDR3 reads CASSLGGGTGTQYF. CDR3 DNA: TGTGCCAGCAGCTTGGGCGGGGGGACCGGGACCCAGTACTTC.

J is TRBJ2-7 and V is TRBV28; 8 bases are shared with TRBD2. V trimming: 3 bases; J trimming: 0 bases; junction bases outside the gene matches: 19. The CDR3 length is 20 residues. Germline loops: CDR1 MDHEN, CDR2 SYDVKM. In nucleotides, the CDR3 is TGTGCCAGCAGTTTGAGACGGGCCAGGGTAGCGGGAACTACCTCCTACGAGCAGTACTTC. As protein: CASSLRRARVAGTTSYEQYF. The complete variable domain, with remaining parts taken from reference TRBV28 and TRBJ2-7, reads DVKVTQSSRYLVKRTGEKVFLECVQDMDHENMFWYRQDPGLGLRLIYFSYDVKMKEKGDIPEGYSVSREKKERFSLILESASTNQTSMYLCASSLRRARVAGTTSYEQYFGPGTRLTVT.

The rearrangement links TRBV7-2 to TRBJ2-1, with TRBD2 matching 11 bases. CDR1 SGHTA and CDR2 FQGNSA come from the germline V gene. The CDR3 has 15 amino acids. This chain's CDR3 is CATSASGRFVNEQFF. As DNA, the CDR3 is TGTGCTACGTCGGCTAGCGGGAGGTTTGTCAATGAGCAGTTCTTC.

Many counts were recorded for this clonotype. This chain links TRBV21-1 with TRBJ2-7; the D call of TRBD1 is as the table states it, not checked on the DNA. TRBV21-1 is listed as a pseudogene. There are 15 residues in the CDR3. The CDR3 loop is CASSSRWDSPYEQYF. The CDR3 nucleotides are TGTGCCAGCAGCAGTAGATGGGACAGTCCCTACGAGCAGTACTTC.

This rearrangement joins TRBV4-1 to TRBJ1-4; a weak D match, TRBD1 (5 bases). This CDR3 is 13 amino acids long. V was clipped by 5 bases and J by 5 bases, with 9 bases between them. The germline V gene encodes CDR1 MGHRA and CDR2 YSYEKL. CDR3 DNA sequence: TGCGCCAGCAGCTCAGGGCGGAATGAAAAACTGTTTTTT. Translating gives CASSSGRNEKLFF.

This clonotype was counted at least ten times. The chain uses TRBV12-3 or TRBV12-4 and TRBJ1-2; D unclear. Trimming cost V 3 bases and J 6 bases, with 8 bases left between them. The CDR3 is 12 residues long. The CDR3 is CASSLSGHGYTF. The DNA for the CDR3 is TGTGCCAGCAGTTTGTCCGGGCATGGCTACACCTTC.

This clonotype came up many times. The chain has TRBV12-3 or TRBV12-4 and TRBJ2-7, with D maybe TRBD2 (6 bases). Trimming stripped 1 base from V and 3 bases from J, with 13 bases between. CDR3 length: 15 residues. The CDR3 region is CASSLGVGTYYEQYF. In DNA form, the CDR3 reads TGTGCCAGCAGTTTAGGAGTTGGGACTTACTACGAGCAGTACTTC.

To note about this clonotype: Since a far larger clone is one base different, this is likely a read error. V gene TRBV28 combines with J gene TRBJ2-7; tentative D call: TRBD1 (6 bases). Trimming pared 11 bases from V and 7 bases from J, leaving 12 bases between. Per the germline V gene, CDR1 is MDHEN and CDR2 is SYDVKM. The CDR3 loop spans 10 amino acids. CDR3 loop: CAFWDNEQYF. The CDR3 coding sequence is TGTGCCTTTTGGGACAATGAGCAGTACTTC.

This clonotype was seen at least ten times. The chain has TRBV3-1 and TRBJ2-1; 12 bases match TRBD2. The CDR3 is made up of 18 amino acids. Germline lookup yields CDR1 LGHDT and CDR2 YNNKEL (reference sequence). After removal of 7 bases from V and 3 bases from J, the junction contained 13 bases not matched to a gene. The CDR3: CASTPRLAGGVGYNEQFF. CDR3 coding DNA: TGTGCCAGCACCCCCCGTCTAGCGGGAGGGGTAGGCTACAATGAGCAGTTCTTC.

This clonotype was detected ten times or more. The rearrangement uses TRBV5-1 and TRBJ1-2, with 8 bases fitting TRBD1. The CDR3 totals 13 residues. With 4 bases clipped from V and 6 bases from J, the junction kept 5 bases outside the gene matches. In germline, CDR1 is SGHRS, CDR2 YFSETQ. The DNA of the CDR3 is TGCGCCAGCAGCCCAGGGGGCTCTAATGGCTACACCTTC. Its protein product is CASSPGGSNGYTF.

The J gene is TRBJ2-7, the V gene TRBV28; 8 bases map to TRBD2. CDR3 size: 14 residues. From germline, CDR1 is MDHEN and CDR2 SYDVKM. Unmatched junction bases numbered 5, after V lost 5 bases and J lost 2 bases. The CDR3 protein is CASSPPGGAYEQYF. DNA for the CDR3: TGTGCCAGCAGTCCCCCGGGGGGGGCCTACGAGCAGTACTTC.

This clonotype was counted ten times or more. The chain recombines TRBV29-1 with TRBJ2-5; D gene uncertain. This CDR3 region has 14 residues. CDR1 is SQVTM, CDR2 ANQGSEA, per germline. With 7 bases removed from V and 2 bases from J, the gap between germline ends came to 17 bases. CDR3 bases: TGCAGCGCCAAAGATTCTCTTAGACAAGAGACCCAGTACTTC. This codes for CSAKDSLRQETQYF.

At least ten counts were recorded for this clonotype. For the CDR3, the DNA is TGTGCCATCAGCCGGACAGGGACTGAAGCTTTCTTT. Its translation is CAISRTGTEAFF. The chain links TRBV10-3 to TRBJ1-1, with 8 bases identical to TRBD1. Germline CDR1 and CDR2: ENHRY and SYGVKD. With 6 bases clipped from V and 5 bases from J, the junction kept 2 bases outside the gene matches. This CDR3 is 12 amino acids long.

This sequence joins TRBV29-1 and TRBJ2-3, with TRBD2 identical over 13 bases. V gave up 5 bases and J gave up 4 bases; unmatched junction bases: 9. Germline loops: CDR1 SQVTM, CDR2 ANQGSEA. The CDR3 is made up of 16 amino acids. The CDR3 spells CSVTSGRVTIPDTQYF. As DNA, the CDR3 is TGCAGCGTTACTAGCGGGAGGGTCACGATCCCAGATACGCAGTATTTT.

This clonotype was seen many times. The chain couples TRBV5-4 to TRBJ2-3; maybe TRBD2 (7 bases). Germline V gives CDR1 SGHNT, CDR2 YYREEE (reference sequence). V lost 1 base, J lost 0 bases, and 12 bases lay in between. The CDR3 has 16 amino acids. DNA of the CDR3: TGTGCCAGCAGCTTGTTGGGGGGGGCCAGCACAGATACGCAGTATTTT. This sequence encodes CASSLLGGASTDTQYF.

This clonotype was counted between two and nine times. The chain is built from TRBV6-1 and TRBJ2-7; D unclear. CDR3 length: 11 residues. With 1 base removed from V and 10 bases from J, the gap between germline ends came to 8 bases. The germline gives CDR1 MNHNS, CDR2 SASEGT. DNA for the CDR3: TGTGCCAGCAGTGAAGGGGTGCGCCAGTACTTC. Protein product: CASSEGVRQYF.

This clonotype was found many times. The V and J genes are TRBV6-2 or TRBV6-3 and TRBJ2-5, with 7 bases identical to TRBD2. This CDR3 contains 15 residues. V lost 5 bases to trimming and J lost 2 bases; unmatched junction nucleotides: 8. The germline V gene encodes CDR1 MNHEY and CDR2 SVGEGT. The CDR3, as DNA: TGTGCCAGCAGTGAAATAAGCGGGGAGCAAGAGACCCAGTACTTC. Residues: CASSEISGEQETQYF.

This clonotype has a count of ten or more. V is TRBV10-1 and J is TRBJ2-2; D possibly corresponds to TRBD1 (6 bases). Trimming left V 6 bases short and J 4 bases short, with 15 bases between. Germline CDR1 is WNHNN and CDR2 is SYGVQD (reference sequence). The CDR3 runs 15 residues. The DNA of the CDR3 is TGCGCCAGCAGCCACGACAGGCGAGTCACCGGGGAGCTGTTTTTT. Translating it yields CASSHDRRVTGELFF.

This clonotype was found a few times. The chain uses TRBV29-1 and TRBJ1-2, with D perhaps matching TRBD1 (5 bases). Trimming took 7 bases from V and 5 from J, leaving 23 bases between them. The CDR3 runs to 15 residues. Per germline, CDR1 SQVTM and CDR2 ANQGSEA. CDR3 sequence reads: CSANGQGPTQYGYTF. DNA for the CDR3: TGCAGCGCGAACGGACAAGGACCCACACAATATGGCTACACCTTC.

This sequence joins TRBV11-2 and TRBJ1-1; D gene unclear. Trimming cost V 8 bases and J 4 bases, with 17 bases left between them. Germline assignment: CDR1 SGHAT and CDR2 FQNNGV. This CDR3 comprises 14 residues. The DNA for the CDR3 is TGTGCCAGCCTCCGGGAGGGTCTGGGCACTGAAGCTTTCTTT. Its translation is CASLREGLGTEAFF.